This record looks at one T cell receptor beta chain sequence and its context. The antigen is not known. The entry originates in a study of CD8 T cells in Susac syndrome. Study-level results: An acknowledgment was made by the study that its TCR sequencing and HLA analysis involved relatively few individuals.

TEMRA cells were FACS-enriched, with CD8+ and CD4+ T cells isolated negatively. After extraction with the RNeasy kit, roughly 0.45 to 1 ug of the RNA was reverse transcribed using random hexamers. In TCRdb, the immunoSEQ multiplex PCR reads were re-called with MiXCR into one record per CDR3 protein. The data show about 300,000 distinct CDR3 sequences, approximately 89% seen once. This clonotype was sampled from a human donor with multiple sclerosis. The sample taken for sequencing was CD8+ T cells from PBMCs.

In nucleotides, the CDR3 is TGTGCCAGCAGTTTTGCGGGAGATTATGGCTACACCTTC. This encodes CASSFAGDYGYTF. The V call is TRBV12-3 or TRBV12-4, the J call TRBJ1-2; D is unresolved. V lost 3 bases, J lost 5 bases, and 10 bases lay in between. There are 13 residues in the CDR3.